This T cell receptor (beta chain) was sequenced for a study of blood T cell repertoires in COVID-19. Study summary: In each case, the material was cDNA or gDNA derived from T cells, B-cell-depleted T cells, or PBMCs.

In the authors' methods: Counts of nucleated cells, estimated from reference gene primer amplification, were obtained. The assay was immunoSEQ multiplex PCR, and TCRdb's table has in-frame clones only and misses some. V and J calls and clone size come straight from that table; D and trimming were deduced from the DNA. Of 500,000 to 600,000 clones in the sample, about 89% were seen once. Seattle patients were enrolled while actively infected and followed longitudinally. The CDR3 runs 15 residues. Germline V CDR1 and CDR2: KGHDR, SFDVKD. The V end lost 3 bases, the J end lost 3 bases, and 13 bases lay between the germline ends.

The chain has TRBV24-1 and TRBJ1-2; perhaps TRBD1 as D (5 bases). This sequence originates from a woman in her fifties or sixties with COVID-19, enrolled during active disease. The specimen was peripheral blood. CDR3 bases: TGTGCCACCAGTGATGGGGACTCGGGGGACTATGGCTACACCTTC. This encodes CATSDGDSGDYGYTF.